A single T cell receptor (beta chain) is shown here with its context. The CDR3 loop spans 16 amino acids. This entry is derived from a study of CXCR3-negative and CXCR3-positive naive CD8 T cells. In preparing the TRB cDNA libraries, 5' RACE with UMI labels was used. No DNA is given; TCRdb re-called the 5' RACE reads and lists each CDR3 protein once. There are some 130,000 distinct CDR3 sequences in the sample, with 0.45% to 0.55% held by the top ten. The sequenced material came from naive CXCR3- CD8+ T cells from blood. Subset meaning: CD45RO-CCR7+CD27+CD95- naive CD8+ T cells lacking CXCR3 (TNR3-). The sequence derives from a human donor in good health. Some clones in this sample may be carry-over from other donors' samples. The chain has TRBV12-3 or TRBV12-4 and TRBJ2-2; no DNA is available, so the TRBD1 call from TCRdb remains unchecked. The CDR3 is CASSLFRDLNTGELFF.